This T cell receptor (beta chain) stems from a study of STAT5B mutations in CD4+ large granular lymphocyte leukemia. About the study: The CDR3 'QG' motif was associated with a particular HLA allele among healthy donors.

Overall study findings and caveats: Compared with healthy controls (2/35), patient top clones favored TRBV06 (8/27).

Clones were read by immunoSEQ multiplex PCR, and TCRdb kept only the in-frame ones, dropping some. The sample yields 20,000 or so clones, approximately 84% seen once. Comment on this clone: As yet, its antigen is unknown.

Healthy controls were blood donor buffy coats. Germline CDR1 and CDR2: MNHEY and SMNVEV (reference sequence). This CDR3 spans 14 amino acids. Trimming shortened V by 4 bases and J by 0 bases, and 10 bases separated the two germline ends. Sequenced material: CD4+ T cells from blood buffy coats. The source of this sequence is a human donor in good health. The chain uses TRBV27 and TRBJ2-7; no reliable D call. CDR3: CASSYSPSSYEQYF. In nucleotides, the CDR3 is TGTGCCAGCAGTTACAGCCCCAGCTCCTACGAGCAGTACTTC.